This T cell receptor beta chain came from a study of identifying expanded T cells in peripheral blood. This clone was detected a few times. Measured with immunoSEQ multiplex PCR; TCRdb has only the in-frame clones, and not every one. The sample lists 120,000 or so clones, roughly 80% occurring once. This TCR was sampled from a person aged 18 to 70 in good health. Sequencing input: blood.

This CDR3 is CASSRNPIQGLPYNSPLHF. CDR3 DNA: TGTGCCAGTAGTCGAAACCCAATACAGGGGCTACCCTATAATTCACCCCTCCACTTT. This sequence joins TRBV19 and TRBJ1-6; 7 nucleotides line up with TRBD1. CDR3 size: 19 residues. V shed 5 bases, J shed 2 bases, and the junction held 15 bases outside the gene matches. Germline V gene sequence: CDR1 LNHDA, CDR2 SQIVND (reference sequence).